A few counts support the clone carrying this T cell receptor beta chain. Its antigen remains unknown. MiXCR was run by TCRdb on the RT-PCR reads, yielding one entry per CDR3 protein. The sample lists about half a million distinct CDR3 sequences, approximately 11% occurring once. These data originate in a study of response to subunit inactivated influenza vaccine. Whole-study findings and limits: Each seasonal influenza vaccination recruits few new T cells, the authors suggested.

This CDR3 contains 14 residues. Trimming removed 7 bases from V and 4 bases from J; junction bases left unmatched: 7. The gene calls are TRBV12-3 or TRBV12-4 and TRBJ1-5; 7 nucleotides line up with TRBD1. The sequence was collected from a man in his forties or fifties who received an inactivated influenza vaccine. The source was PBMCs from blood, collected about 40 days after vaccination. Here the CDR3 reads CASTADRSNQPQHF. CDR3 coding DNA: TGTGCCAGCACCGCGGACAGGTCAAATCAGCCCCAGCATTTT.